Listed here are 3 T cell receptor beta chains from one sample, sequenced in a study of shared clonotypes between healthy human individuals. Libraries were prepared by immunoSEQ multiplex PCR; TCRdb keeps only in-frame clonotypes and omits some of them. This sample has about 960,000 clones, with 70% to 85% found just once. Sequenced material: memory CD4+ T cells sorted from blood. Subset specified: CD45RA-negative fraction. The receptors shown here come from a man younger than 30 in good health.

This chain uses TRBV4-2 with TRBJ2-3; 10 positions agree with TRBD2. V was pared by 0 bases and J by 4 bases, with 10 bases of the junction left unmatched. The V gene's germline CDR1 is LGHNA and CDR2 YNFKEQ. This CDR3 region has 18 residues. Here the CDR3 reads CASSQDPSGGAIADTQYF. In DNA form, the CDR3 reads TGTGCCAGCAGCCAAGATCCCAGCGGGGGGGCGATTGCAGATACGCAGTATTTT.

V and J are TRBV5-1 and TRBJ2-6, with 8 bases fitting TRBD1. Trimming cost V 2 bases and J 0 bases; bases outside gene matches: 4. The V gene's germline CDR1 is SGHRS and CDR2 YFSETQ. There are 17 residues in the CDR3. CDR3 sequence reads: CASSFQGANSGANVLTF. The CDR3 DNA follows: TGCGCCAGCAGCTTCCAGGGGGCGAACTCTGGGGCCAACGTCCTGACTTTC.

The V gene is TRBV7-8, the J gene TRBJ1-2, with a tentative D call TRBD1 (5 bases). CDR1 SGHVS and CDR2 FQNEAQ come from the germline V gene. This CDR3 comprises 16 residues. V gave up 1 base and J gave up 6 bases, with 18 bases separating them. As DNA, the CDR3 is TGTGCCAGCAGCTTAGATCCCCGGACACGGAGAAATGGCTACACCTTC. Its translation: CASSLDPRTRRNGYTF.